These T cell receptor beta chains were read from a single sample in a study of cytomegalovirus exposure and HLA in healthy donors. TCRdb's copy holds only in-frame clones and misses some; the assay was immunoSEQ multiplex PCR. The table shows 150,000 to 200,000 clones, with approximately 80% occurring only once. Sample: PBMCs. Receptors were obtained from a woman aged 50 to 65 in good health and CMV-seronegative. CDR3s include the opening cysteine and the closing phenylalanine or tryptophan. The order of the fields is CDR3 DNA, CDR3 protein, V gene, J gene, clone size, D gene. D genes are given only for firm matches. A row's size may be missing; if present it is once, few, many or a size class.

cdr3_nt: TGCGCCAGCAGTAAGGGGGATAATGAAAAACTGTTTTTT
cdr3_aa: CASSKGDNEKLFF
v_call: TRBV5-1
j_call: TRBJ1-4
clone_size: -
d_call: -

cdr3_nt: TGTGCCAGCAGCTTAAGAGACTACAATGAGCAGTTCTTC
cdr3_aa: CASSLRDYNEQFF
v_call: TRBV7-8
j_call: TRBJ2-1
clone_size: few
d_call: -

cdr3_nt: TGTGCCAGTAGTATTCGGAGTGTCTGGTTTTTT
cdr3_aa: CASSIRSVWFF
v_call: TRBV19
j_call: TRBJ1-4
clone_size: -
d_call: -

cdr3_nt: TGTGCCAGTAGTGGAGCAAGGAACCAGCCCCAGCATTTT
cdr3_aa: CASSGARNQPQHF
v_call: TRBV19
j_call: TRBJ1-5
clone_size: -
d_call: -

cdr3_nt: TGTGCCAGTAGTCCCAGGGGGCCGTATGAAAAACTGTTTTTT
cdr3_aa: CASSPRGPYEKLFF
v_call: TRBV19
j_call: TRBJ1-4
clone_size: -
d_call: TRBD1

cdr3_nt: TGTGCCAGCAGCCTTGGGGGGGCCTTATCCTACGAGCAGTACTTC
cdr3_aa: CASSLGGALSYEQYF
v_call: TRBV14
j_call: TRBJ2-7
clone_size: -
d_call: -

cdr3_nt: TGCAGCGTTGTGCGGGGCTCCTACAATGAGCAGTTCTTC
cdr3_aa: CSVVRGSYNEQFF
v_call: TRBV29-1
j_call: TRBJ2-1
clone_size: -
d_call: -

cdr3_nt: TGTGCCAGCAGCTTAGGACTCATCGACAGTGGGTCAGAAGCTTTCTTT
cdr3_aa: CASSLGLIDSGSEAFF
v_call: TRBV7-2
j_call: TRBJ1-1
clone_size: once
d_call: -

cdr3_nt: TGTGCCAGCAGCTCACGTTGGTCAGGCTGGGCTTTCTTT
cdr3_aa: CASSSRWSGWAFF
v_call: TRBV5-6
j_call: TRBJ1-1
clone_size: few
d_call: -

cdr3_nt: TGTGCCAGCAGCTTACACGGGACAGGGGGCGAAAGGTCCTACGAGCAGTACTTC
cdr3_aa: CASSLHGTGGERSYEQYF
v_call: TRBV5-8
j_call: TRBJ2-7
clone_size: once
d_call: TRBD1

cdr3_nt: TGTGCCAGCACCTACTCGGGGACTAAAGAGGAGCAGTACTTC
cdr3_aa: CASTYSGTKEEQYF
v_call: TRBV6-6
j_call: TRBJ2-7
clone_size: -
d_call: TRBD2

cdr3_nt: TGTGCCAGCAGCAAAGGGGGGGCTCGCAACAATCAGCCCCAGCATTTT
cdr3_aa: CASSKGGARNNQPQHF
v_call: TRBV7-2
j_call: TRBJ1-5
clone_size: -
d_call: -

cdr3_nt: TGCGCCAGCAGCCAGGGACAGGTCGTCGGTTCACCCCTCCACTTT
cdr3_aa: CASSQGQVVGSPLHF
v_call: TRBV4-1
j_call: TRBJ1-6
clone_size: -
d_call: TRBD1

cdr3_nt: TGTGCCAGCAGTGAACGGAGCAATCAGCCCCAGCATTTT
cdr3_aa: CASSERSNQPQHF
v_call: TRBV6-1
j_call: TRBJ1-5
clone_size: -
d_call: -

cdr3_nt: TGTGCCAGCAGATCCGTGATGCTAGCGGGAAGCTCCTACAATGAGCAGTTCTTC
cdr3_aa: CASRSVMLAGSSYNEQFF
v_call: TRBV28
j_call: TRBJ2-1
clone_size: -
d_call: TRBD2

cdr3_nt: TGTGCCAGCAGCCCCGGGGGGGCTGATTGGACTGAAGCTTTCTTT
cdr3_aa: CASSPGGADWTEAFF
v_call: TRBV7-2
j_call: TRBJ1-1
clone_size: -
d_call: -

cdr3_nt: TGCGCCAGCAGCCAAGCACTACAGGGGGCTGGGACTAATGAAAAACTGTTTTTT
cdr3_aa: CASSQALQGAGTNEKLFF
v_call: TRBV4-1
j_call: TRBJ1-4
clone_size: -
d_call: TRBD1

cdr3_nt: TGTGCCAGCAGCCCGGGACAGGGGAGATCGCACACTGAAGCTTTCTTT
cdr3_aa: CASSPGQGRSHTEAFF
v_call: TRBV5-5
j_call: TRBJ1-1
clone_size: -
d_call: TRBD1